Listed here is a single TCR beta chain. V was pared by 4 bases and J by 3 bases, with 3 bases of the junction left unmatched. The CDR3 has 14 amino acids. Germline V gives CDR1 SGDLS, CDR2 YYNGEE. Original data processing: Quantification of nucleated cells was approximated via reference gene primer amplification. Assay used: immunoSEQ multiplex PCR; TCRdb lists only in-frame clones, some missing. That table furnishes V, J and clone size, whereas the DNA furnished D and trimming. The table lists roughly 200,000 clones, 70% to 90% of them singletons. These data originate in a study of blood T cell repertoires in COVID-19. For the study at large: In each case, the material was cDNA or gDNA derived from T cells, B-cell-depleted T cells, or PBMCs.

This receptor was taken from a human donor with active or convalescent COVID-19. The donor label of this sample is uncertain. Specimen: peripheral blood. The chain recombines TRBV9 with TRBJ1-3; TRBD1 agrees at 8 bases. This chain's CDR3 is CASSIQGGGNTIYF. The CDR3 DNA sequence: TGTGCCAGCAGCATACAGGGGGGTGGAAACACCATATATTTT.